This T cell receptor beta chain was observed in a study of tumor-infiltrating lymphocytes in primary liver carcinoma. Findings and caveats of the study: Tumor region pairs outstripped tumor-adjacent and tumor-blood pairs in overlap. Top-250-clone fractions were significantly higher in tumors than in blood (p = 0.039).

The V gene's germline CDR1 is MNHEY and CDR2 SVGAGI. CDR3 size: 13 residues. Joint extraction of RNA and DNA used roughly 19-32 mg of bulk tissue that was unsorted. Concerning this clonotype itself: Its target is not known. A read error may produce the germline difference seen at one junction end.

The input was approximately 500 ng total RNA; TCR beta cDNA was made from it with a constant-region primer. Researchers made the TCR beta libraries by running three nested multiplex PCR rounds with slightly modified ARM-PCR. For approximately 11 cycles apiece, the opening two PCR rounds ran with TRBV1-TRBV30 forward primers and a C-beta reverse primer. Each CDR3 protein gets one entry after TCRdb re-called the multiplex PCR reads with MiXCR. The data show approximately 64,000 distinct CDR3 sequences, roughly two thirds seen once. The chain carries TRBV6-5 and TRBJ2-2; possibly TRBD2 for D (5 bases). Sequencing was carried out using liver tumor tissue from sampling region 4. Subset described: tumor region T4, right-lateral pole. The receptor comes from a man aged 40-49 years with primary liver carcinoma and hepatitis B virus infection. The CDR3 DNA is TGTGCCAGCAGTTACCAGGAGACCGGGGTGCTGTTTTTT. It specifies CASSYQETGVLFF.